The clone carrying this TCR beta chain was picked up a small number of times. What it binds is not known. This record comes from a study of T cells in Graves' hyperthyroidism and ophthalmopathy. On the study more broadly: The initial diagnosis was the point when peripheral blood was collected, ahead of any treatment. Findings and caveats of the study: Most clonotypes that expanded in the thyroid above 0.001 also showed up in blood.

Exclusion criteria comprised uncontrolled infection, other autoimmune disease, pregnancy or lactation. CDR1 is GTSNPN and CDR2 is SVGIG in the germline V gene (reference sequence). The V gene lost 5 bases and the J gene lost 1 base, with 12 bases spanning the gap. This CDR3 contains 15 residues. Amplified TCR beta CDR3 regions derived from RNA transcripts. With the HTBI primer set, the TCR CDR3 went through a first round of RT-PCR. TCRdb passed the multiplex PCR reads through MiXCR, listing each CDR3 protein once. The top ten hold roughly 15% of the sample, which has some 570,000 distinct CDR3 sequences, about 15% seen once.

This chain connects TRBV30 to TRBJ2-6, with D perhaps being TRBD1 or TRBD2 (5 bases each). Material: blood. This receptor was obtained from a woman aged 18-29 years with Graves' ophthalmopathy. CDR3 sequence: CAWAEGLSGANVLTF. CDR3 in DNA: TGTGCCTGGGCAGAGGGGCTGTCTGGGGCCAACGTCCTGACTTTC.